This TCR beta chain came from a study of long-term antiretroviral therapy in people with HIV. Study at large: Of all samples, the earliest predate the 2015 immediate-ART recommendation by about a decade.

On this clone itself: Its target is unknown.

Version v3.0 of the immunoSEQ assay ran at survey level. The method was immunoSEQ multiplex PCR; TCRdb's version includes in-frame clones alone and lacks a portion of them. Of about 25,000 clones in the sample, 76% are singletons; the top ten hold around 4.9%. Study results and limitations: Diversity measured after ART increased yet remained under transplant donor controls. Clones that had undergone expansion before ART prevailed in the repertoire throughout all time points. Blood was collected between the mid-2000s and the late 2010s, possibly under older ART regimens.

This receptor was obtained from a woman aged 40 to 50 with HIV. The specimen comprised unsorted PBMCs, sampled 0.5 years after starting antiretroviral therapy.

As DNA, the CDR3 is TGTGCCAGCAGCTTTTTTGTTGCCAGGGTGAACACTGAAGCTTTCTTT. The encoded protein is CASSFFVARVNTEAFF. The chain carries TRBV5-6 and TRBJ1-1, with a possible D match to TRBD1 (5 bases). With 2 bases removed from V and 0 bases from J, the gap between germline ends came to 14 bases. This CDR3 comprises 16 residues. Germline V CDR1 and CDR2: SGHDT, YYEEEE.